This TCR beta chain was sequenced during a study of CD8+ T cells in alopecia areata. About the study: The duration of tofacitinib was 6 to 18 months, with 6 months off drug afterward.

A remark on this clone: Its matching antigen is unknown.

CDR1 is SQVTM and CDR2 is ANQGSEA in the germline V gene. Trimming removed 4 bases at V and 2 bases at J, with 16 bases between. This CDR3 has 15 residues. Treatment given: oral pan-JAK inhibitor, 5-10 mg twice daily. Study-wide results and limits: Researchers report lesional scalp, most notably alopecia totalis/universalis, outstripped normal scalp in clonality.

As the sequencing template, cDNA was produced by extracting RNA and reverse transcribing it. Data came from immunoSEQ multiplex PCR; TCRdb stores just in-frame clones and leaves some out. Of some 100,000 clones in the sample, roughly two fifths were seen once. J is TRBJ2-3 and V is TRBV29-1, with unresolved D. The sequence was collected from a human donor with alopecia areata. Source: CD8+ T cells sorted from blood, taken at week 24, from a patient treated with tofacitinib. In DNA form, the CDR3 reads TGCAGCGTTGCTGGCCCGCGAGACTTCACAGATACGCAGTATTTT. Protein product: CSVAGPRDFTDTQYF.